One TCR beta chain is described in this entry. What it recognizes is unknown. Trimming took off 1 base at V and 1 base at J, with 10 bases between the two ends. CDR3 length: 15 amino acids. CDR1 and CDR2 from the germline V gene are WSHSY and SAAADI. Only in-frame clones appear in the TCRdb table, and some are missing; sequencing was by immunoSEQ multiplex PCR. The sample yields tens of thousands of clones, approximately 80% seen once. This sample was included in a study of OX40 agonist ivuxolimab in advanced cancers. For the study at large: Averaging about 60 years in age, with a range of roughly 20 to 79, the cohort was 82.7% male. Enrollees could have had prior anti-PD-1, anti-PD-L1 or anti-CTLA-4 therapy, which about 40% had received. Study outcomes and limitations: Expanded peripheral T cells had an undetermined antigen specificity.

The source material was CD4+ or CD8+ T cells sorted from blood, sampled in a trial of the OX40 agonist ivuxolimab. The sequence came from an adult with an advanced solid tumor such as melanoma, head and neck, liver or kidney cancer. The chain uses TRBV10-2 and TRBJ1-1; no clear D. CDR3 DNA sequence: TGCGCCAGCAGTGAGTATGACACCAGGAACACTGAAGCTTTCTTT. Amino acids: CASSEYDTRNTEAFF.